Below, 26 T cell receptor beta chains from the same sample are listed, as sequenced in a study of T cell responses to AZD1222 COVID-19 vaccine. TCRdb's copy holds only in-frame clones and misses some; the assay was immunoSEQ multiplex PCR. The top ten clones hold approximately 1.5% of a sample with 130,000 to 150,000 clones, about nine tenths of them seen once. Specimen: peripheral blood, collected on day 0 of AZD1222 vaccination. These receptors were taken from an adult in good health.

This chain connects TRBV6-5 to TRBJ2-1, with D maybe TRBD2 (6 bases). The CDR3 sequence is 15 residues long. Germline CDR1 and CDR2: MNHEY and SVGAGI. The V end lost 2 bases, the J end lost 7 bases, and 15 bases lay between the germline ends. The CDR3 is CASSYRLGSGNEQFF. CDR3 DNA sequence: TGTGCCAGCAGTTACCGACTAGGTTCAGGGAATGAGCAGTTCTTC.

The CDR3 sequence: CASKYSREQFF. In nucleotides, the CDR3 is TGTGCCAGCAAATACTCCCGCGAGCAGTTCTTC. The V and J genes are TRBV2 and TRBJ2-1; D gene unclear. V was pared by 7 bases and J by 10 bases, with 11 bases between. The CDR3 is 11 amino acids. Germline loops: CDR1 SNHLY, CDR2 FYNNEI.

The chain has TRBV6-5 and TRBJ1-1, with a tentative D call TRBD1 (5 bases). The germline V and J ends were trimmed by 5 bases and 7 bases, with 11 bases remaining between them. The CDR3 covers 12 residues. Germline values: CDR1 MNHEY, CDR2 SVGAGI. CDR3 amino acids: CASSRGGVEAFF. For the CDR3, the DNA is TGTGCCAGCAGTCGGGGGGGGGTTGAAGCTTTCTTT.

This chain connects TRBV11-1 to TRBJ1-5; maybe TRBD1 (6 bases). The CDR3 covers 13 residues. The V gene lost 1 base and the J gene lost 10 bases, with 11 bases spanning the gap. Germline V gene lookup returns CDR1 SGHAT and CDR2 FQDESV (reference sequence). CDR3 amino acids: CASSLVPGAPQHF. The CDR3 DNA follows: TGTGCCAGCAGCTTAGTTCCGGGGGCCCCCCAGCATTTT.

The J gene is TRBJ1-2, the V gene TRBV9; the D gene is possibly TRBD1 (5 bases). The CDR3 sequence is 13 residues long. Germline CDR1 and CDR2: SGDLS and YYNGEE. V dropped 4 bases and J dropped 3 bases, with 10 bases sitting between them. Here the CDR3 reads CASSSRGDYGYTF. The DNA of the CDR3 is TGTGCCAGCAGCTCCCGGGGGGACTATGGCTACACCTTC.

The chain has TRBV12-3 or TRBV12-4 and TRBJ1-1, with no clear D. This CDR3 is 11 amino acids long. V was pared by 3 bases and J by 5 bases, with 4 bases between. The CDR3 DNA reads as TGTGCCAGCAGTTTTTATACTGAAGCTTTCTTT. Its protein is CASSFYTEAFF.

The chain joins TRBV27 to TRBJ2-1; D uncertain. Germline CDR1 is MNHEY and CDR2 is SMNVEV (reference sequence). The length of the CDR3 is 12 residues. Trimming stripped 5 bases from V and 12 bases from J, with 14 bases between. CDR3 sequence: CASSPPAPWQFF. CDR3 sequence (DNA): TGTGCCAGCAGTCCCCCAGCGCCTTGGCAGTTCTTC.

This sequence joins TRBV9 and TRBJ2-7; no definite D call. V lost 4 bases and J 3 bases, leaving 14 bases between the germline ends. The CDR3 runs to 14 residues. Germline V gene lookup returns CDR1 SGDLS and CDR2 YYNGEE. In nucleotides, the CDR3 is TGTGCCAGCAGCAGCCGCCCAAGTAGCTACGAGCAGTACTTC. Its protein is CASSSRPSSYEQYF.

This clone was seen just once. V and J are TRBV7-8 and TRBJ2-3, with TRBD2 identical over 9 bases. From germline, CDR1 is SGHVS and CDR2 FQNEAQ. The CDR3 consists of 14 residues. After removal of 2 bases from V and 14 bases from J, the junction contained 11 bases not matched to a gene. CDR3 DNA: TGTGCCAGCAGCTTAATAGCGGGAGCCCGGGGTCGGTATTTT. Its translation: CASSLIAGARGRYF.

This clone was seen more than once but under ten times. J is TRBJ1-2 and V is TRBV7-2; 8 bases match TRBD1. Germline V CDR1 and CDR2: SGHTA, FQGNSA. There are 17 residues in the CDR3. V lost 1 base, J lost 3 bases, and 10 bases stayed unmatched. The CDR3 sequence is CASSLVRGSGQDYGYTF. DNA for the CDR3: TGTGCCAGCAGCTTAGTTAGAGGTTCGGGACAGGACTATGGCTACACCTTC.

The CDR3 DNA reads as TGTGCCAGCAGCGTAGGCGGGAGCCTCACAGATACGCAGTATTTT. Protein product: CASSVGGSLTDTQYF. The chain joins TRBV9 to TRBJ2-3; 7 nucleotides align to TRBD2. The CDR3 sequence is 15 residues long. J gave up 2 bases and V 0 bases, and 3 bases lay outside the gene matches. CDR1 SGDLS and CDR2 YYNGEE come from the germline V gene.

This rearrangement joins TRBV7-3 to TRBJ2-7; 8 bases line up with TRBD2. The CDR3 spans 17 residues. Germline-derived CDR1 and CDR2 are SGHTA and FQGTGA. J was trimmed by 0 bases and V by 5 bases; bases with no gene match: 12. DNA for the CDR3: TGTGCCAGCAGCCTGACTAGCGCTCCTTCCCGCTCCTACGAGCAGTACTTC. Residues: CASSLTSAPSRSYEQYF.

The chain couples TRBV4-1 to TRBJ2-1; 11 positions match TRBD2. Germline CDR1 and CDR2: MGHRA and YSYEKL. The CDR3 extends over 17 amino acids. Germline trimming cut 5 bases from V and 7 bases from J; bases unmatched to any gene: 13. CDR3 nucleotides: TGCGCCAGCAGCTTGCTCTCCCTAGCGGGAGGAGGGAATGAGCAGTTCTTC. Amino acids: CASSLLSLAGGGNEQFF.

The rearrangement links TRBV28 to TRBJ2-5, with TRBD1 as a possible D gene (5 bases). The germline V gene encodes CDR1 MDHEN and CDR2 SYDVKM. CDR3 length: 15 amino acids. The V end lost 2 bases, the J end lost 5 bases, and 15 bases lay between the germline ends. The CDR3 DNA reads as TGTGCCAGCAGTTTACTCGAGACAGAAGGGGAGACCCAGTACTTC. Translating it yields CASSLLETEGETQYF.

The V gene is TRBV6-1, the J gene TRBJ2-7; 11 bases are shared with TRBD2. CDR1 is MNHNS and CDR2 is SASEGT in the germline V gene. This CDR3 is built from 17 residues. J lost 0 bases, V lost 4 bases, and 8 bases had no gene match. CDR3: CASSVRLAGGPSYEQYF. As DNA, the CDR3 is TGTGCCAGCAGTGTTCGGCTAGCGGGAGGCCCCTCCTACGAGCAGTACTTC.

The CDR3 coding sequence is TGCGCCAGCAGCATCCTCCTAGCGGGAGGGCCCAATGAGCAGTTCTTC. It codes for CASSILLAGGPNEQFF. This chain joins TRBV5-1 and TRBJ2-1; 12 positions match TRBD2. Germline-derived CDR1 and CDR2 are SGHRS and YFSETQ. This CDR3 contains 16 residues. The V and J ends lost 4 bases and 6 bases, in that order; junction bases with no gene match: 8. Looking up the rest from reference TRBV5-1 and TRBJ2-1 gives the full variable domain: KAGVTQTPRYLIKTRGQQVTLSCSPISGHRSVSWYQQTPGQGLQFLFEYFSETQRNKGNFPGRFSGRQFSNSRSEMNVSTLELGDSALYLCASSILLAGGPNEQFFGPGTRLTVL.

This rearrangement joins TRBV3-1 (or the pseudogene TRBV3-2) to TRBJ2-1; TRBD2 agrees at 10 bases. J lost 7 bases, V lost 0 bases, and 9 bases had no gene match. The CDR3 is 17 residues long. The germline V gene encodes CDR1 LGHDT and CDR2 YNNKEL (reference sequence). In DNA form, the CDR3 reads TGTGCCAGCAGCCAAGATACGAGCGGGAGGGCCCGGAATGAGCAGTTCTTC. This sequence encodes CASSQDTSGRARNEQFF.

This clone was counted once. The V call is TRBV5-1, the J call TRBJ1-3; TRBD1 matches at 9 bases. Germline V CDR1 and CDR2: SGHRS, YFSETQ. This CDR3 comprises 15 residues. Losses at the gene ends were 3 bases for V and 4 bases for J; bases not matched to a gene: 5. DNA of the CDR3: TGCGCCAGCAGCTCCGACAGGGGGGGCGGAAACACCATATATTTT. Its protein is CASSSDRGGGNTIYF.

This rearrangement joins TRBV5-5 to TRBJ1-2; D call uncertain. Germline CDR1 is SGHKS and CDR2 is YYEKEE (reference sequence). The CDR3 is made up of 16 amino acids. Trimming stripped 4 bases from V and 5 bases from J, with 21 bases between. This CDR3 is CASSLPFQVTRYGYTF. The CDR3 bases are TGTGCCAGCAGCCTCCCTTTTCAGGTGACTAGATATGGCTACACCTTC.

The rearrangement joins TRBV2 to TRBJ1-2; D not resolved. V was shortened by 2 bases and J by 7 bases, with 11 bases between the two germline ends. The germline V gene encodes CDR1 SNHLY and CDR2 FYNNEI. This CDR3 region has 13 residues. The chain's CDR3 is CASSEIDPRGYTF. CDR3 nucleotide sequence: TGTGCCAGCAGTGAAATAGACCCCCGTGGCTACACCTTC.

V gene TRBV4-1 combines with J gene TRBJ2-7, with a tentative D call TRBD2 (6 bases). V lost 1 base to trimming and J lost 2 bases, with 12 bases between them. Germline loops: CDR1 MGHRA, CDR2 YSYEKL. The CDR3 extends over 15 amino acids. The CDR3 sequence: CASSQGGESTYEQYF. The CDR3 DNA sequence: TGCGCCAGCAGCCAAGGGGGGGAGAGTACCTACGAGCAGTACTTC.

The rearrangement links TRBV24-1 to TRBJ1-2; 12 bases are shared with TRBD1. After removal of 4 bases from V and 6 bases from J, the junction contained 5 bases not matched to a gene. Germline loops: CDR1 KGHDR, CDR2 SFDVKD. The CDR3 runs to 15 residues. Written as DNA, the CDR3 is TGTGCCACCAGTGAGCCGGGACAGGGGGCGGATGGCTACACCTTC. Amino acids: CATSEPGQGADGYTF.

This clone was observed a single time. This sample includes further DNA sequences coding for the same CDR3. The rearrangement uses TRBV5-1 and TRBJ2-5; D uncertain. This CDR3 region has 11 residues. V lost 1 base to trimming and J lost 4 bases, with 2 bases between them. Germline assignment: CDR1 SGHRS and CDR2 YFSETQ. The CDR3 nucleotides read TGCGCCAGCAGCTTGAGAGAGACCCAGTACTTC. It encodes CASSLRETQYF.

This rearrangement joins TRBV19 to TRBJ1-5; TRBD1 matches at 8 bases. The V and J ends lost 5 bases and 4 bases, in that order; junction bases with no gene match: 4. The CDR3 length is 14 residues. Per germline, CDR1 LNHDA and CDR2 SQIVND (reference sequence). The chain's CDR3 is CASSPRTGNQPQHF. The CDR3 nucleotides read TGTGCCAGTAGTCCGCGGACAGGGAATCAGCCCCAGCATTTT.

The chain employs TRBV5-1 and TRBJ1-2; perhaps TRBD1 as D (5 bases). With 0 bases removed from V and 7 bases from J, the gap between germline ends came to 10 bases. CDR3 length: 13 amino acids. Germline CDR1 reads SGHRS; CDR2 reads YFSETQ. The DNA for the CDR3 is TGCGCCAGCAGCTTGGGGGGGTCGGGTGGCTACACCTTC. This codes for CASSLGGSGGYTF.

V and J are TRBV7-3 and TRBJ2-1; TRBD2 matches at 11 bases. Trimming cost V 4 bases and J 9 bases; bases outside gene matches: 8. CDR1 is SGHTA and CDR2 is FQGTGA in the germline V gene. The CDR3 is 15 amino acids. CDR3 DNA: TGTGCCAGCAGCTCTCTAGCGGGAGGAAGGGGTGAGCAGTTCTTC. It yields the protein CASSSLAGGRGEQFF.